The T cell receptor beta chain under discussion was sequenced for a study of graft-versus-host responses after intestinal transplantation. Here immunoSEQ multiplex PCR was the method, and the copy in TCRdb shows in-frame clones only, minus some. This table holds approximately 90,000 clones, roughly 92% found once. With respect to this clone: Its antigen is not identified. The same CDR3 is also encoded by other DNA sequences in this sample.

Germline lookup yields CDR1 SNHLY and CDR2 FYNNEI. Trimming took 2 bases from V and 6 from J, leaving 10 bases between them. This CDR3 is built from 14 residues. V gene TRBV2 combines with J gene TRBJ2-2; no firm D call. Here the sequenced sample was unstimulated CD8+ T cells sorted from spleen or lymph node cells, taken before transplant. The sequence was obtained from a human donor who was the organ donor for an intestinal transplant. In DNA, the CDR3 is TGTGCCAGCAGTGAATTCTTAGAACCCGGGGAGCTGTTTTTT. Residues: CASSEFLEPGELFF.